The clone carrying this T cell receptor (beta chain) was counted only a few times. This entry comes from a study of blood T cells in healthy people across ages. This CDR3 spans 13 amino acids. CDR1 and CDR2 (germline): MDHEN, SYDVKM. It was with a sample-barcoded 5' primer and a J-beta primer mix that a second PCR of about 6 to 12 cycles was run. TCRdb itself ran the 5' RACE reads through MiXCR, one entry per CDR3 protein. This table has roughly 500,000 distinct CDR3 sequences, less than 25% appearing once. The same data also went into a second study, on T cells of mothers and their children. This second report adds: For the second PCR, the M1S primer put in sample barcodes and 2-4 random nucleotides.

Specimen: blood. The chain combines TRBV28 with TRBJ2-5; TRBD1 matches 9 bases. The DNA end is more similar to TRBJ2-7, so the J call may be wrong. The sequence derives from a boy between 10 and 17 years old in good health. The CDR3: CASTRDRAGEQYF. The CDR3 DNA sequence: TGTGCCAGTACCCGGGACAGGGCTGGCGAGCAGTACTTC.